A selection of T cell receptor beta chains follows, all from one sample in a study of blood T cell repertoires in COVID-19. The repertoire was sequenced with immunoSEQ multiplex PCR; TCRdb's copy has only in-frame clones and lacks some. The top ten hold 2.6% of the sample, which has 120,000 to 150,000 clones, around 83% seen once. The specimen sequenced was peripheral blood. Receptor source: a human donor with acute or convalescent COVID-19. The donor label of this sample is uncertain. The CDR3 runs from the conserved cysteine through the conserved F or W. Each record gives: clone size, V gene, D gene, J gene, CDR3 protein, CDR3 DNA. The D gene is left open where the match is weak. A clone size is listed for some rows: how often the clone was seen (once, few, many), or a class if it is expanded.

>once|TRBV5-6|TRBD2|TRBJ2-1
CASSVGLAVNNEQFF
TGTGCCAGCAGCGTGGGGCTAGCGGTAAACAATGAGCAGTTCTTC
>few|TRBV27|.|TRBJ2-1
CASGEDIGSYNEQFF
TGTGCCAGCGGCGAGGATATTGGGTCCTACAATGAGCAGTTCTTC
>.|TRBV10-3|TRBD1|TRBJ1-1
CAIRGTGSEAFF
TGTGCCATCAGGGGGACAGGGTCTGAAGCTTTCTTT
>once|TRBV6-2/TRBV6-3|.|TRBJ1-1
CASSYQERGWFEAFF
TGTGCCAGCAGTTACCAGGAACGAGGGTGGTTTGAAGCTTTCTTT
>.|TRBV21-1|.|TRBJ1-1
CASSKGALTEAFF
TGTGCCAGCAGCAAAGGAGCTCTTACTGAAGCTTTCTTT
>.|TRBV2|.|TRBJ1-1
CASSEISGMNTEAFF
TGTGCCAGCAGTGAAATTAGTGGTATGAACACTGAAGCTTTCTTT
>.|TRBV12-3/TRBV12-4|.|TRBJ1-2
CASSYGDRRGYTF
TGTGCCAGCAGTTACGGCGACAGGCGCGGCTACACCTTC
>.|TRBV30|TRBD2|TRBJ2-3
CAWSFDVIAGATQYF
TGTGCCTGGAGTTTTGATGTGATAGCGGGGGCGACGCAGTATTTT
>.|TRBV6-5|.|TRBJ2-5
CASSIGRRRQETQYF
TGTGCCAGCAGTATAGGGAGGAGACGCCAAGAGACCCAGTACTTC
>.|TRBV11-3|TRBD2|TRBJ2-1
CASSLFSGSLNEQFF
TGTGCCAGCAGCTTATTTAGCGGGAGTCTAAATGAGCAGTTCTTC
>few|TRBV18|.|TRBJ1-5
CASSPHDLGNQPQHF
TGTGCCAGCTCACCACATGACCTAGGCAATCAGCCCCAGCATTTT
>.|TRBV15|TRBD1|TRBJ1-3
CATSRANGQGASGNTIYF
TGTGCCACCAGCAGGGCAAACGGGCAGGGGGCCTCTGGAAACACCATATATTTT
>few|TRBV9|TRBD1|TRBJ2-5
CASSLTPGQQETQYF
TGTGCCAGCAGCCTAACCCCGGGACAGCAAGAGACCCAGTACTTC
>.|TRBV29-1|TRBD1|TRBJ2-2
CSVRDRGDTGELFF
TGCAGCGTTCGGGACAGGGGGGACACCGGGGAGCTGTTTTTT
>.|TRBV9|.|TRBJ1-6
CASSVVQFYNSPLHF
TGTGCCAGCAGCGTAGTACAGTTCTATAATTCACCCCTCCACTTT
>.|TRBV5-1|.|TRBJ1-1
CASSLLQMNTEAFF
TGCGCCAGCAGCTTGTTACAGATGAACACTGAAGCTTTCTTT
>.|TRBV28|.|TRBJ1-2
CASSIPGGATDGYTF
TGTGCCAGCAGTATACCCGGGGGGGCGACGGATGGCTACACCTTC
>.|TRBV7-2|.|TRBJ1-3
CASSLTNVGNTIYF
TGTGCCAGCAGCTTAACAAACGTAGGAAACACCATATATTTT
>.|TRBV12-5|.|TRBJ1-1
CASGFATRWGRPEVTEAFF
TGTGCTAGTGGTTTTGCCACACGATGGGGGCGCCCCGAGGTCACTGAAGCTTTCTTT
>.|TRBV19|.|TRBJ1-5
CASSKPTEGYNQPQHF
TGTGCCAGTAGTAAGCCCACCGAGGGTTACAATCAGCCCCAGCATTTT
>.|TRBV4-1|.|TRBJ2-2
CASSQKTGPGELFF
TGCGCCAGCAGCCAGAAGACAGGCCCCGGGGAGCTGTTTTTT
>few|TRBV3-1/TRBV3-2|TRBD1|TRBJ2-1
CASSQETGTGWNEQFF
TGTGCCAGCAGCCAAGAAACCGGGACAGGGTGGAATGAGCAGTTCTTC
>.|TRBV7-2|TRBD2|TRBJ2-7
CASSFAGTSVSYEQYF
TGTGCCAGCAGCTTCGCCGGGACTAGCGTCTCCTACGAGCAGTACTTC
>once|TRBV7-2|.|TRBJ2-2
CASSLGRVRTGELFF
TGTGCCAGCAGCTTAGGCAGGGTTCGGACCGGGGAGCTGTTTTTT
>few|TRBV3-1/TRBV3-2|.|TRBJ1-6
CASSQDWGDTYNSPLHF
TGTGCCAGCAGCCAAGATTGGGGGGATACCTATAATTCACCCCTCCACTTT
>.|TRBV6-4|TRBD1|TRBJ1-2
CASKSGTGGSGYTF
TGTGCCAGCAAATCCGGGACAGGGGGATCAGGCTACACCTTC
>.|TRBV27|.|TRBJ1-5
CASRLRGNSNQPQHF
TGTGCCAGCAGGCTTCGGGGTAATAGCAATCAGCCCCAGCATTTT
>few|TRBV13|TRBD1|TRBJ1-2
CASSPGQNYGYTF
TGTGCCAGCAGCCCGGGACAGAACTATGGCTACACCTTC
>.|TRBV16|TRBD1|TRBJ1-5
CASSQAWTGHQPQHF
TGTGCCAGCAGCCAAGCTTGGACAGGGCATCAGCCCCAGCATTTT